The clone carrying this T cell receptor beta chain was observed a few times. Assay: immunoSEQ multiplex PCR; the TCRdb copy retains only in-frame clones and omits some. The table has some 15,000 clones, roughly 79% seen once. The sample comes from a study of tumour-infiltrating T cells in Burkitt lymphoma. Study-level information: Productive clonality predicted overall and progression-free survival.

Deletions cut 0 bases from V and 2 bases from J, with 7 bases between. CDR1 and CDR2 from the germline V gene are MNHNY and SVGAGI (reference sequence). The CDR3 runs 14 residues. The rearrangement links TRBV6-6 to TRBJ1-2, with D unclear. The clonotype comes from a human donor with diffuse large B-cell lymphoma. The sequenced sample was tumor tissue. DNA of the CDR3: TGTGCCAGCAGTTACTCGTTACAGAACTATGGCTACACCTTC. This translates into CASSYSLQNYGYTF.